Listed here are 30 T cell receptor beta chains from one sample, sequenced in a study of T cell changes during pregnancy in multiple sclerosis (dated by TCRdb to the late 2010s). Libraries were prepared through the immunoSEQ multiplex PCR assay. TCRdb holds this immuneACCESS table with in-frame rearrangements only. Some clones are missing; in checked studies, unresolved V genes explain under half, and the rest has no known cause. The sample table contains about 80,000 clones; only one count was recorded for less than 95% of them. About 2.5% of the sample is taken by the ten largest. The sample here was peripheral blood, taken in the third trimester of pregnancy. The receptor source for this set is a female donor with multiple sclerosis, enrolled in a pregnancy study.

This chain uses TRBV10-3 with TRBJ2-1; D is uncertain. The CDR3 extends over 13 amino acids. The germline V gene has CDR1 ENHRY and CDR2 SYGVKD. Trimming stripped 3 bases from V and 5 bases from J, with 8 bases between. For the CDR3, the DNA is TGTGCCATCAGTGATGAAGCGCACAATGAGCAGTTCTTC. Its translation: CAISDEAHNEQFF.

V usage is TRBV9 and J usage is TRBJ1-2, with D perhaps TRBD1 (6 bases). Germline lookup yields CDR1 SGDLS and CDR2 YYNGEE. Between the trimmed V and J ends, which lost 0 bases and 4 bases, there was a span of 16 bases. CDR3 length equals 16 residues. CDR3 sequence reads: CASSVDPGALPYGYTF. The DNA of the CDR3 is TGTGCCAGCAGCGTAGACCCAGGGGCGCTTCCCTATGGCTACACCTTC. Together with reference TRBV9 and TRBJ1-2, the CDR3 gives the full variable domain: DSGVTQTPKHLITATGQRVTLRCSPRSGDLSVYWYQQSLDQGLQFLIQYYNGEERAKGNILERFSAQQFPDLHSELNLSSLELGDSALYFCASSVDPGALPYGYTFGSGTRLTVV.

V usage is TRBV5-1 and J usage is TRBJ1-4; a possible D gene is TRBD1 (6 bases). Germline V gene sequence: CDR1 SGHRS, CDR2 YFSETQ. This CDR3 is built from 15 residues. With 1 base removed from V and 7 bases from J, the gap between germline ends came to 14 bases. The CDR3 is CASSLWTVGAEKLFF. The CDR3 DNA reads as TGCGCCAGCAGCTTGTGGACAGTAGGAGCTGAAAAACTGTTTTTT.

This chain connects TRBV18 to TRBJ2-7; 11 nucleotides line up with TRBD2. The CDR3 is 19 amino acids. Looked up from germline, CDR1 is KGHSH and CDR2 is LQKENI. Germline trimming cut 2 bases from V and 4 bases from J; bases unmatched to any gene: 16. This CDR3 is CASSPVYRLAGGLAYEQYF. As DNA, the CDR3 is TGTGCCAGCTCACCAGTTTACAGGCTAGCGGGGGGACTCGCTTACGAGCAGTACTTC.

This chain joins TRBV29-1 and TRBJ2-2, with 11 nucleotides matching TRBD1. CDR3 length equals 14 residues. J was trimmed by 6 bases and V by 6 bases; bases with no gene match: 6. Germline CDR1 is SQVTM and CDR2 is ANQGSEA. CDR3 nucleotides: TGCAGCGTCTCCGGACAGGGGGCATCCGGGGAGCTGTTTTTT. Protein: CSVSGQGASGELFF.

The chain recombines TRBV30 with TRBJ1-1; 7 positions match TRBD1. V was pared by 3 bases and J by 8 bases, with 12 bases of the junction left unmatched. The CDR3 extends over 14 amino acids. The germline CDR1 and CDR2 sequences are GTSNPN and SVGIG (reference sequence). In DNA form, the CDR3 reads TGTGCCTGGAGAGCTAAGGACCTGGGACAGGAAGCTTTCTTT. This encodes CAWRAKDLGQEAFF.

The J gene is TRBJ1-2, the V gene TRBV27; 10 bases map to TRBD1. The CDR3 has 15 amino acids. The germline V gene has CDR1 MNHEY and CDR2 SMNVEV (reference sequence). J lost 7 bases, V lost 6 bases, and 11 bases had no gene match. CDR3 in amino acids: CASRPLTGGVGGYTF. For the CDR3, the DNA is TGTGCCAGCAGACCCTTGACAGGGGGCGTCGGTGGCTACACCTTC.

In this sample, this clone turned up once. The gene calls are TRBV7-9 and TRBJ2-7; 9 nucleotides agree with TRBD2. V was clipped by 4 bases and J by 2 bases; unmatched bases: 12. Germline loops: CDR1 SEHNR, CDR2 FQNEAQ (reference sequence). There are 17 residues in the CDR3. The CDR3 DNA reads TGTGCCAGCAGCTATAATAAGGGTCTAGCGGGGACCTACGAGCAGTACTTC. This sequence encodes CASSYNKGLAGTYEQYF.

The chain is built from TRBV5-4 and TRBJ2-5; 8 bases line up with TRBD1. Germline assignment: CDR1 SGHNT and CDR2 YYREEE (reference sequence). Trimming at V came to 1 base and at J to 5 bases, leaving 10 bases not matched to a gene. This CDR3 region has 16 residues. The CDR3 spells CASSLPSGGLGETQYF. The DNA of the CDR3 is TGTGCCAGCAGCTTGCCCTCAGGGGGCTTAGGGGAGACCCAGTACTTC.

The CDR3 DNA follows: TGTGCCAGCACAGCGGGGGGAATATTAGATACGCAGTATTTT. Its translation is CASTAGGILDTQYF. The V call is TRBV2, the J call TRBJ2-3, with 9 bases that match TRBD2. In germline, CDR1 is SNHLY, CDR2 FYNNEI. The ends lost 7 bases at V and 5 bases at J; junction bases unmatched: 7. CDR3 length: 14 amino acids.

The chain links TRBV15 to TRBJ1-2, with 7 bases that match TRBD1. The germline CDR1 and CDR2 sequences are LNHNV and YYDKDF (reference sequence). The CDR3 contains 13 residues. With V trimmed by 1 base and J by 5 bases, 1 base remained unmatched. The CDR3 sequence: CATSRVQGYGYTF. CDR3 DNA sequence: TGTGCCACCAGCAGAGTACAGGGGTATGGCTACACCTTC.

The chain carries TRBV29-1 and TRBJ2-7, with D possibly being TRBD1 (6 bases). The V end was cut by 7 bases, the J end by 7 bases, with 26 bases between. This CDR3 has 15 amino acids. The germline gives CDR1 SQVTM, CDR2 ANQGSEA. CDR3 DNA sequence: TGCAGCGCTGGGGGCGGGTTAGGGCTTCCCGCGGAGCAGTACTTC. Encoded protein: CSAGGGLGLPAEQYF.

The V call is TRBV7-8, the J call TRBJ2-6, with D perhaps TRBD1 (5 bases). The CDR3 runs 17 residues. Trimming stripped 0 bases from V and 0 bases from J, with 9 bases between. Germline CDR1 and CDR2: SGHVS and FQNEAQ. CDR3 protein: CASSLALQASGANVLTF. The CDR3, as DNA: TGTGCCAGCAGCTTAGCACTACAGGCCTCTGGGGCCAACGTCCTGACTTTC.

This chain connects TRBV5-4 to TRBJ2-3; TRBD1 agrees at 7 bases. V lost 7 bases to trimming and J lost 0 bases; unmatched junction nucleotides: 5. CDR1 and CDR2 from the germline V gene are SGHNT and YYREEE (reference sequence). The CDR3 totals 14 residues. DNA for the CDR3: TGTGCCAGCGGCCCAGGGGGTAGCACAGATACGCAGTATTTT. Translating it yields CASGPGGSTDTQYF. The whole variable domain, remainder taken from reference TRBV5-4 and TRBJ2-3, is ETGVTQSPTHLIKTRGQQVTLRCSSQSGHNTVSWYQQALGQGPQFIFQYYREEENGRGNFPPRFSGLQFPNYSSELNVNALELDDSALYLCASGPGGSTDTQYFGPGTRLTVL.

This chain joins TRBV10-3 and TRBJ2-6; D might be TRBD1 (6 bases). Trimming removed 9 bases from V and 6 bases from J, with 15 bases in between. The V gene's germline CDR1 is ENHRY and CDR2 SYGVKD. The length of the CDR3 is 14 residues. The CDR3: CAIGTNPPANVLTF. CDR3 coding DNA: TGTGCCATTGGGACAAACCCCCCGGCCAACGTCCTGACTTTC.

This clone was detected only once. The rearrangement links TRBV5-4 to TRBJ1-1; 8 nucleotides line up with TRBD1. CDR3 length: 16 amino acids. Trimming cost V 3 bases and J 9 bases; bases outside gene matches: 16. In germline, CDR1 is SGHNT, CDR2 YYREEE (reference sequence). The CDR3 spells CASSSVKTGTGDKAFF. The CDR3 bases are TGTGCCAGCAGCTCCGTTAAGACCGGGACAGGAGACAAAGCTTTCTTT.

This sequence joins TRBV7-2 and TRBJ1-2, with 11 bases lining up with TRBD1. Trimming cost V 5 bases and J 7 bases; bases outside gene matches: 3. The CDR3 has 13 amino acids. Per germline, CDR1 SGHTA and CDR2 FQGNSA. Here the CDR3 DNA reads TGTGCCAGCAGCCTCGGGACAGGGGGTGGCTACACCTTC. It specifies CASSLGTGGGYTF.

The chain is built from TRBV7-9 and TRBJ2-3; TRBD1 matches at 9 bases. Germline CDR1 SEHNR, CDR2 FQNEAQ (reference sequence). The CDR3 sequence is 18 residues long. V lost 1 base and J lost 0; bases outside the gene matches: 8. CDR3 sequence (DNA): TGTGCCAGCAGCTTAGGTACAGGGGGCGCGCGTAGCACAGATACGCAGTATTTT. Translated: CASSLGTGGARSTDTQYF.

The chain is built from TRBV11-2 and TRBJ2-5; D remains unclear. This CDR3 has 15 amino acids. Looked up from germline, CDR1 is SGHAT and CDR2 is FQNNGV. The germline V and J ends were trimmed by 1 base and 5 bases, with 14 bases remaining between them. CDR3 nucleotide sequence: TGTGCCAGCAGCTTAGCCTCTCTTCGTTTGGAGACCCAGTACTTC. It codes for CASSLASLRLETQYF. Filled out from reference TRBV11-2 and TRBJ2-5, the complete variable domain reads EAGVAQSPRYKIIEKRQSVAFWCNPISGHATLYWYQQILGQGPKLLIQFQNNGVVDDSQLPKDRFSAERLKGVDSTLKIQPAKLEDSAVYLCASSLASLRLETQYFGPGTRLLVL.

The V call is TRBV25-1, the J call TRBJ2-7, with no clear D. The CDR3 has 13 amino acids. Trimming left V 2 bases short and J 2 bases short, with 7 bases between. Per germline, CDR1 MGHDK and CDR2 SYGVNS. The chain's CDR3 is CASSESRPYEQYF. For the CDR3, the DNA is TGTGCCAGCAGTGAAAGCCGCCCCTACGAGCAGTACTTC.

V is TRBV10-1 and J is TRBJ2-1, with D unclear. This CDR3 contains 12 residues. Germline CDR1 WNHNN, CDR2 SYGVQD (reference sequence). Deletions cut 4 bases from V and 12 bases from J, with 13 bases between. DNA for the CDR3: TGCGCCAGCAGTGTCGATTACCAAGCGCAGTTCTTC. This codes for CASSVDYQAQFF.

The rearrangement links TRBV15 to TRBJ2-5, with 11 bases fitting TRBD2. J lost 2 bases, V lost 5 bases, and 7 bases had no gene match. Germline assignment: CDR1 LNHNV and CDR2 YYDKDF (reference sequence). The CDR3 length is 16 residues. This CDR3 reads CATSGALAGGQETQYF. CDR3 nucleotide sequence: TGTGCCACCAGCGGGGCTCTAGCGGGGGGACAAGAGACCCAGTACTTC. The full variable domain, its missing parts supplied by reference TRBV15 and TRBJ2-5, is DAMVIQNPRYQVTQFGKPVTLSCSQTLNHNVMYWYQQKSSQAPKLLFHYYDKDFNNEADTPDNFQSRRPNTSFCFLDIRSPGLGDTAMYLCATSGALAGGQETQYFGPGTRLLVL.

The chain joins TRBV9 to TRBJ1-4; TRBD1 matches 8 bases. The CDR3 is made up of 13 amino acids. Trimming cost V 3 bases and J 6 bases; bases outside gene matches: 1. The germline V gene encodes CDR1 SGDLS and CDR2 YYNGEE. The CDR3: CASSGQGYEKLFF. The CDR3 bases are TGTGCCAGCAGCGGACAGGGGTATGAAAAACTGTTTTTT.

The chain has TRBV6-5 and TRBJ1-6; TRBD1 might be the D (6 bases). The V gene lost 6 bases and the J gene lost 5 bases, with 11 bases spanning the gap. This CDR3 is built from 14 residues. CDR1 and CDR2 from the germline V gene are MNHEY and SVGAGI. CDR3 region: CASRGWTDNSPLHF. The CDR3 bases are TGTGCCAGCAGGGGCTGGACAGATAATTCACCCCTCCACTTT.

V is TRBV9 and J is TRBJ2-1, with 12 nucleotides matching TRBD2. The V gene's germline CDR1 is SGDLS and CDR2 YYNGEE. This CDR3 contains 15 residues. Trimming removed 4 bases from V and 7 bases from J; junction bases left unmatched: 6. In DNA form, the CDR3 reads TGTGCCAGCAGCCTAGCGGGGGGGCCAGGGAATGAGCAGTTCTTC. Its translation is CASSLAGGPGNEQFF.

The chain combines TRBV6-1 with TRBJ1-2, with 7 bases that match TRBD1. The germline V gene has CDR1 MNHNS and CDR2 SASEGT. Trimming took 3 bases from V and 4 from J; bases not matched to a gene: 5. This CDR3 has 14 residues. CDR3 residues: CASSEVDRRYGYTF. CDR3 bases: TGTGCCAGCAGTGAGGTGGACAGGCGCTATGGCTACACCTTC.

The chain has TRBV19 and TRBJ1-1, with 7 bases aligning to TRBD1. The CDR3 covers 14 residues. V was pared by 5 bases and J by 12 bases, with 15 bases of the junction left unmatched. Germline CDR1 is LNHDA and CDR2 is SQIVND (reference sequence). This CDR3 reads CASSSATGFSLTFF. CDR3 nucleotide sequence: TGTGCCAGTAGTTCAGCGACAGGGTTCTCCTTAACTTTCTTT.

This clone was detected only once. This chain joins TRBV30 and TRBJ1-5; TRBD1 is a possible D gene (5 bases). The germline CDR1 and CDR2 sequences are GTSNPN and SVGIG (reference sequence). CDR3 length equals 12 residues. The V end lost 2 bases, the J end lost 5 bases, and 7 bases lay between the germline ends. DNA for the CDR3: TGTGCCTGGAGTCGGGGGGATCAGCCCCAGCATTTT. Protein sequence: CAWSRGDQPQHF.

V gene TRBV15 combines with J gene TRBJ2-1, with D perhaps TRBD2 (6 bases). CDR3 length: 13 amino acids. V was clipped by 0 bases and J by 8 bases, with 8 bases between them. Germline lookup yields CDR1 LNHNV and CDR2 YYDKDF (reference sequence). CDR3 sequence: CATSRDSGYEQFF. CDR3 DNA: TGTGCCACCAGCAGAGATAGCGGCTATGAGCAGTTCTTC.

The chain recombines TRBV7-8 with TRBJ2-1; D is ambiguous. Germline CDR1 is SGHVS and CDR2 is FQNEAQ. With 0 bases removed from V and 6 bases from J, the gap between germline ends came to 3 bases. CDR3 size: 12 residues. CDR3 bases: TGTGCCAGCAGCTTAGCCCTCAATGAGCAGTTCTTC. Translated: CASSLALNEQFF.